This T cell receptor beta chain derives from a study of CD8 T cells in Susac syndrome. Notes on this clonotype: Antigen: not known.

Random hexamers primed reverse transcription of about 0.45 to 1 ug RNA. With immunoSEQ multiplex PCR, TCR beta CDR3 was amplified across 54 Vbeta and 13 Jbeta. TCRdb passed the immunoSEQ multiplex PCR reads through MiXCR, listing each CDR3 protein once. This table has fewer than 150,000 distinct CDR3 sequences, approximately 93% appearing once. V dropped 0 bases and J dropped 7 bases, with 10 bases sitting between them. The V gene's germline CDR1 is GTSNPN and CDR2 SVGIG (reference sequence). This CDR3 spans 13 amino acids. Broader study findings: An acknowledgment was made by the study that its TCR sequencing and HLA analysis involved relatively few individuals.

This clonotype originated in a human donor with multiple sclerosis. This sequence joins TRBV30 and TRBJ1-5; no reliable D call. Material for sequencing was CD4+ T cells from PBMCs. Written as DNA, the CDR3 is TGTGCCTGGAGTGTAGGGAACATCCAGCCCCAGCATTTT. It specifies CAWSVGNIQPQHF.